This TCR beta chain was captured by sequencing in a study of blood T cell repertoires in COVID-19. The CDR3 is 15 amino acids. The junction had 11 bases not matched to a gene; V was cut back by 5 bases and J by 5 bases. Per the germline V gene, CDR1 is SGHVS and CDR2 is FQNEAQ. This clone has just one count. Per the study methods: Reference gene primers were amplified, and this amplification served to estimate nucleated cell counts. Only in-frame clones appear in the TCRdb table, and some are missing; sequencing was by immunoSEQ multiplex PCR. That table gives V, J and clone size, and the DNA gave D and trimming. The profile covers 91,000 or so clones, with 82% appearing a single time and 5.5% to 7.5% taken by the ten largest.

The chain combines TRBV7-8 with TRBJ1-1; 7 bases are a match to TRBD1. Specimen: peripheral blood. The clonotype comes from a man between 45 and 60 years old with active or convalescent COVID-19. CDR3 sequence (DNA): TGTGCCAGCAGCGAGAGACAGGGTTGGGAGACTGAAGCTTTCTTT. Its protein is CASSERQGWETEAFF. The variable domain in full, completed from reference TRBV7-8 and TRBJ1-1, reads GAGVSQSPRYKVAKRGQDVALRCDPISGHVSLFWYQQALGQGPEFLTYFQNEAQLDKSGLPSDRFFAERPEGSVSTLKIQRTQQEDSAVYLCASSERQGWETEAFFGQGTRLTVV.